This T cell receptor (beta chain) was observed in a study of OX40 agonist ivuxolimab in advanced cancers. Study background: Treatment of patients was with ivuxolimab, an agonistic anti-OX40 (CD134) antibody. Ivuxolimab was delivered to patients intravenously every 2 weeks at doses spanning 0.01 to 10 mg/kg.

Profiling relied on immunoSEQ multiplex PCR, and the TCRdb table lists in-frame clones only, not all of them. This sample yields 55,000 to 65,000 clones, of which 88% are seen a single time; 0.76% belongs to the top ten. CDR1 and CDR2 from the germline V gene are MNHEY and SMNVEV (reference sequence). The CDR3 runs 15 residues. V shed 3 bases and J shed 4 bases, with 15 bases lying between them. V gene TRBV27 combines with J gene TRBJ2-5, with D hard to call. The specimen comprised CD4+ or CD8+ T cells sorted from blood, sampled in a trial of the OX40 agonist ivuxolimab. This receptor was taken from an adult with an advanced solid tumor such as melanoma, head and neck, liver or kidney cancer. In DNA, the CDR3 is TGTGCCAGCAGTTTGGCTAAGGATGGCTTAGAGACCCAGTACTTC. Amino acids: CASSLAKDGLETQYF.